What follows are 27 T cell receptor beta chains derived from one specimen sequenced in a study of regulatory T cells in long-lasting Graves disease. Building the TCR beta libraries relied on iRepertoire HTBI primers, and CDR3 regions underwent Arm-PCR. TCRdb called the multiplex PCR reads again in MiXCR, with one record for every CDR3 protein. This sample carries around 480,000 distinct CDR3 sequences, around 16% of them seen once, and the ten largest clones take 20% to 25%. Specified time point: newly diagnosed GD, antithyroid drugs for less than 3 months. Extracted PBMC RNA gave rise to the TCR library. These sequences were also reported in another study, on T cells in Graves' hyperthyroidism and ophthalmopathy.

The sequencing used peripheral blood mononuclear cells (PBMCs), collected at new diagnosis, from a patient treated with antithyroid drugs. The receptors stem from a middle-aged woman with Graves disease.

The rearrangement links TRBV3-1 to TRBJ2-1, with D perhaps given as TRBD1 or TRBD2 (5 bases each). Germline V gene data show CDR1 as LGHDT and CDR2 as YNNKEL (reference sequence). The CDR3 contains 15 residues. The germline V and J ends were trimmed by 0 bases and 2 bases, with 8 bases remaining between them. This CDR3 is CASSQERGAYNEQFF. The DNA for the CDR3 is TGTGCCAGCAGCCAAGAAAGGGGAGCCTACAATGAGCAGTTCTTC.

The chain is built from TRBV4-1 and TRBJ1-2, with 10 bases aligning to TRBD1. This CDR3 is 15 amino acids long. CDR1 is MGHRA and CDR2 is YSYEKL in the germline V gene. V trimming: 4 bases; J trimming: 5 bases; junction bases outside the gene matches: 7. The CDR3 loop is CASSPGGQGPYGYTF. The CDR3 DNA is TGCGCCAGCAGCCCGGGGGGACAGGGGCCGTATGGCTACACCTTC.

This clonotype appeared a few times. The chain has TRBV6-2 or TRBV6-3 and TRBJ1-1; possibly TRBD1 for D (5 bases). The germline V gene has CDR1 MNHEY and CDR2 SVGEGT. This CDR3 is built from 14 residues. Trimming removed 5 bases at V and 7 bases at J, with 17 bases between. CDR3 coding DNA: TGTGCCAGCAGTCCCCTCTGGGGCCACAATGAAGCTTTCTTT. Translating it yields CASSPLWGHNEAFF.

This clonotype showed up many times. This chain uses TRBV12-3 or TRBV12-4 with TRBJ1-3; TRBD1 matches at 8 bases. With V trimmed by 5 bases and J by 4 bases, 7 bases remained unmatched. This CDR3 region has 15 residues. In DNA form, the CDR3 reads TGTGCCAGCAGTCCCACCGGGACAGGAGGAAACACCATATATTTT. Protein: CASSPTGTGGNTIYF.

This clonotype was seen more than once but under ten times. The chain has TRBV5-1 and TRBJ2-5; 13 nucleotides agree with TRBD2. The germline V gene has CDR1 SGHRS and CDR2 YFSETQ. This CDR3 contains 18 residues. The junction had 7 bases not matched to a gene; V was cut back by 0 bases and J by 2 bases. This chain's CDR3 is CASSLGTSGGTLQETQYF. The CDR3 bases are TGCGCCAGCAGCTTGGGGACTAGCGGGGGAACCCTACAAGAGACCCAGTACTTC.

The chain has TRBV13 and TRBJ2-1, with 8 positions matching TRBD2. The CDR3 runs 16 residues. The germline V gene encodes CDR1 PRHDT and CDR2 FYEKMQ (reference sequence). The V segment lost 2 bases and the J segment 3 bases; nucleotides outside the gene matches: 6. The CDR3 is CASSLSGRGVYNEQFF. Here the CDR3 DNA reads TGTGCCAGCAGCTTATCAGGGCGGGGGGTCTACAATGAGCAGTTCTTC. The full variable domain, completed using reference TRBV13 and TRBJ2-1, is AAGVIQSPRHLIKEKRETATLKCYPIPRHDTVYWYQQGPGQDPQFLISFYEKMQSDKGSIPDRFSAQQFSDYHSELNMSSLELGDSALYFCASSLSGRGVYNEQFFGPGTRLTVL.

The V call is TRBV7-9, the J call TRBJ2-7; no definite D call. Germline CDR1 SEHNR, CDR2 FQNEAQ (reference sequence). The V end lost 4 bases, the J end lost 0 bases, and 7 bases lay between the germline ends. CDR3 size: 13 residues. The CDR3 loop reads CASSSWDSYEQYF. The CDR3 coding sequence is TGTGCCAGCAGCTCGTGGGACTCCTACGAGCAGTACTTC.

This clonotype was seen many times. The V and J genes are TRBV11-3 and TRBJ2-2, with a tentative D call TRBD2 (5 bases). V was clipped by 4 bases and J by 4 bases, with 19 bases between them. From germline, CDR1 is SGHNT and CDR2 YENEEA. The CDR3 has 17 amino acids. CDR3 DNA sequence: TGTGCCAGCAGCTATGGCCCCAGCGGCACGCGCACCGGGGAGCTGTTTTTT. This sequence encodes CASSYGPSGTRTGELFF.

In this sample, this clonotype turned up many times. The V gene is TRBV20-1, the J gene TRBJ1-1; D remains ambiguous. This CDR3 has 11 amino acids. Trimming stripped 3 bases from V and 5 bases from J, with 7 bases between. In germline, CDR1 is DFQATT, CDR2 SNEGSKA (reference sequence). CDR3 loop: CSARRWTEAFF. The DNA for the CDR3 is TGCAGTGCTAGGAGATGGACTGAAGCTTTCTTT.

The chain recombines TRBV18 with TRBJ1-5; TRBD1 agrees at 7 bases. With V trimmed by 6 bases and J by 5 bases, 16 bases remained unmatched. Germline V lookup: CDR1 KGHSH, CDR2 LQKENI. The CDR3 is 17 amino acids. CDR3: CASSAGAGGGPDQPQHF. The CDR3 region has the DNA TGTGCCAGCTCCGCGGGGGCAGGGGGTGGTCCCGATCAGCCCCAGCATTTT.

This clonotype has only a few counts. This chain joins TRBV5-6 and TRBJ1-1; 7 nucleotides line up with TRBD1. In germline, CDR1 is SGHDT, CDR2 YYEEEE. The V segment lost 4 bases and the J segment 7 bases; nucleotides outside the gene matches: 13. This CDR3 comprises 15 residues. CDR3 sequence reads: CASSPSWDSPFEAFF. The CDR3 DNA sequence: TGTGCCAGCAGCCCGTCGTGGGACAGTCCCTTTGAAGCTTTCTTT.

V gene TRBV6-1 combines with J gene TRBJ1-2; D not certain. CDR1 and CDR2 (germline): MNHNS, SASEGT. The V and J ends lost 7 bases and 0 bases respectively, with 6 bases between them. This CDR3 is built from 12 residues. CDR3 protein: CASNKANYGYTF. As DNA, the CDR3 is TGTGCCAGCAACAAGGCTAACTATGGCTACACCTTC.

Notes on this clonotype: This sequence may be a read error, since a much larger clone differs from it by one base. The rearrangement links TRBV27 to TRBJ2-7; D gene ambiguous. The germline CDR1 and CDR2 sequences are MNHEY and SMNVEV (reference sequence). The CDR3 contains 14 residues. CDR3 residues: CACSSGRISYEQYF. DNA of the CDR3: TGTGCCTGCAGTTCCGGACGCATCTCCTACGAGCAGTACTTC.

This clonotype was picked up a small number of times. The chain couples TRBV20-1 to TRBJ2-2; a weak D match, TRBD2 (5 bases). CDR1 is DFQATT and CDR2 is SNEGSKA in the germline V gene (reference sequence). This CDR3 spans 14 amino acids. V was clipped by 1 base and J by 4 bases, with 10 bases between them. CDR3 nucleotides: TGCAGTGCTAGAGGGCTAGCTGGCACCGGGGAGCTGTTTTTT. Protein sequence: CSARGLAGTGELFF.

Many counts were recorded for this clonotype. This chain joins TRBV2 and TRBJ1-5; D might be TRBD1 (6 bases). V lost 6 bases and J lost 4, with 10 bases in between. CDR1 and CDR2 from the germline V gene are SNHLY and FYNNEI. This CDR3 contains 13 residues. The CDR3 spells CASRDTGNQPQHF. The CDR3 DNA follows: TGTGCCAGCAGGGACACAGGGAATCAGCCCCAGCATTTT.

The CDR3 DNA follows: TGTGCCAGCAGCGTAGGCGGACGCCTCAAAGATACGCAGTATTTT. Amino acid sequence: CASSVGGRLKDTQYF. V is TRBV9 and J is TRBJ2-3; D is uncertain. The germline V gene encodes CDR1 SGDLS and CDR2 YYNGEE. The ends were cut back, 0 bases at V and 5 bases at J, with 13 bases in the middle. This CDR3 spans 15 amino acids.

This clonotype has ten or more counts. This chain uses TRBV30 with TRBJ1-3; tentatively, D is TRBD1 (6 bases). Germline CDR1 GTSNPN, CDR2 SVGIG (reference sequence). V dropped 4 bases and J dropped 2 bases, with 12 bases sitting between them. The CDR3 contains 14 residues. This CDR3 is CAWTPGTTGNTIYF. CDR3 in DNA: TGTGCCTGGACCCCCGGGACAACTGGAAACACCATATATTTT.

The CDR3 nucleotides are TGCGCCAGCACCAGAGAGGCGGGTTCGAACACCGGGGAGCTGTTTTTT. The encoded protein is CASTREAGSNTGELFF. The V gene is TRBV4-1, the J gene TRBJ2-2; D perhaps matches TRBD2 (5 bases). V dropped 7 bases and J dropped 0 bases, with 15 bases sitting between them. The germline gives CDR1 MGHRA, CDR2 YSYEKL. This CDR3 has 16 amino acids.

About this clonotype itself: This likely came from a read error, as a far larger clone is one base away. This likely comes from a read error, as the CDR3 has no conserved phenylalanine or tryptophan at its end. The chain links TRBV7-9 to TRBJ2-7, with D maybe TRBD2 (6 bases). Trimming removed 11 bases from V and 5 bases from J, with 31 bases in between. The germline gives CDR1 SEHNR, CDR2 FQNEAQ (reference sequence). This CDR3 has 17 residues. The CDR3 coding sequence is TGTGCCCACCACCTTTCTTCGCGGGACGATGGATTTAACGAGCAGTACCTC. Translated: CAHHLSSRDDGFNEQYL.

Ten or more counts support this clonotype. The chain has TRBV5-5 and TRBJ1-5; D is undetermined. V lost 0 bases, J lost 3 bases, and 13 bases lay in between. Germline-derived CDR1 and CDR2 are SGHKS and YYEKEE (reference sequence). This CDR3 is 16 amino acids long. This CDR3 reads CASSLEPGRINQPQHF. The CDR3 bases are TGTGCCAGCAGCTTGGAACCTGGACGGATCAATCAGCCCCAGCATTTT.

This clonotype was detected only a few times. In DNA, the CDR3 is TGTGCCAGCAGCCTGGACAGGGGATCTTCCTATGGCTACACCTTC. Its translation: CASSLDRGSSYGYTF. The chain is built from TRBV5-6 and TRBJ1-2, with TRBD1 matching over 9 bases. The CDR3 sequence is 15 residues long. Losses at the gene ends were 4 bases for V and 4 bases for J; bases not matched to a gene: 8. Per germline, CDR1 SGHDT and CDR2 YYEEEE. Based on the CDR3 plus reference TRBV5-6 and TRBJ1-2, the full variable domain is DAGVTQSPTHLIKTRGQQVTLRCSPKSGHDTVSWYQQALGQGPQFIFQYYEEEERQRGNFPDRFSGHQFPNYSSELNVNALLLGDSALYLCASSLDRGSSYGYTFGSGTRLTVV.

J is TRBJ2-3 and V is TRBV29-1; 11 bases fit TRBD2. V shed 6 bases and J 3 bases; nucleotides not matched to a gene: 2. The germline gives CDR1 SQVTM, CDR2 ANQGSEA. CDR3 length: 13 amino acids. The CDR3 loop reads CSVASGGTDTQYF. DNA of the CDR3: TGCAGCGTGGCTAGCGGGGGGACAGATACGCAGTATTTT.

In its sample, this clonotype was seen many times. The rearrangement uses TRBV20-1 and TRBJ1-2, with D perhaps matching TRBD1 (5 bases). Germline V lookup: CDR1 DFQATT, CDR2 SNEGSKA (reference sequence). The CDR3 runs 13 residues. Between the trimmed V and J ends, which lost 3 bases and 4 bases, there was a span of 12 bases. The CDR3 region is CSASGGEFYGYTF. CDR3 DNA sequence: TGCAGTGCTAGCGGAGGGGAATTCTATGGCTACACCTTC.

This clonotype was recorded many times. The gene calls are TRBV6-1 and TRBJ2-3; TRBD1 or TRBD2 may be the D gene (6 bases each). Trimming left V 5 bases short and J 0 bases short, with 15 bases between. Germline loops: CDR1 MNHNS, CDR2 SASEGT. The CDR3 runs 16 residues. The DNA of the CDR3 is TGTGCCAGCAGTCCTGGCTGGGGGGCTAGCACAGATACGCAGTATTTT. This codes for CASSPGWGASTDTQYF.

At least ten counts were recorded for this clonotype. This rearrangement joins TRBV12-3 or TRBV12-4 to TRBJ2-2; D gene ambiguous. Trimming took 3 bases from V and 1 from J, leaving 6 bases between them. This CDR3 has 14 residues. The CDR3 coding sequence is TGTGCCAGCAGTTTGGCTATGAACACCGGGGAGCTGTTTTTT. Translation: CASSLAMNTGELFF.

This clonotype was detected ten times or more. The rearrangement links TRBV28 to TRBJ1-1; 8 nucleotides agree with TRBD1. Per the germline V gene, CDR1 is MDHEN and CDR2 is SYDVKM. The CDR3 consists of 17 residues. V lost 6 bases and J lost 4; bases outside the gene matches: 16. CDR3 sequence: CASSLVGQAVGTTEAFF. In DNA form, the CDR3 reads TGTGCCAGCAGCCTAGTGGGACAGGCGGTAGGGACCACTGAAGCTTTCTTT.

The V call is TRBV19, the J call TRBJ1-5, with D tentatively TRBD1 (5 bases). Trimming pared 7 bases from V and 1 base from J, leaving 11 bases between. The CDR3 length is 14 residues. CDR1 and CDR2 (germline): LNHDA, SQIVND (reference sequence). CDR3 nucleotide sequence: TGTGCCAGTAAGCGGGGGGAGAGCAATCAGCCCCAGCATTTT. As protein: CASKRGESNQPQHF.